These 22 T cell receptor beta chains came from one sample sequenced in a study of CD8 T cells in ankylosing spondylitis. Their antigens are not known. TCRdb fed the 5' RACE reads into MiXCR, producing one record per CDR3 protein. This sample has more than 100,000 distinct CDR3 sequences; about a sixth occur once, and the top ten carry 30% to 35%. Study-wide points: About 8 highly homologous variants made up a TCR beta motif, and this motif appeared characteristic of ankylosing spondylitis blood.

Sequenced sample: blood, either unsorted or a sorted T cell fraction (not recorded which). The receptors originated from a male donor with ankylosing spondylitis.

This clonotype ranks as medium-sized. The chain combines TRBV5-1 with TRBJ2-3; D unresolved. Germline values: CDR1 SGHRS, CDR2 YFSETQ. Trimming stripped 0 bases from V and 0 bases from J, with 8 bases between. The CDR3 consists of 15 residues. This CDR3 reads CASSLELYSTDTQYF. The CDR3 region has the DNA TGCGCCAGCAGCTTGGAACTTTATAGCACAGATACGCAGTATTTT.

This clonotype was detected a few times. The J gene is TRBJ1-2, the V gene TRBV3-1, with D unclear. CDR1 and CDR2 from the germline V gene are LGHDT and YNNKEL (reference sequence). CDR3 length equals 13 residues. V was shortened by 1 base and J by 4 bases, with 7 bases between the two germline ends. The CDR3 is CASSQGLGYGYTF. The CDR3 DNA follows: TGTGCCAGCAGCCAAGGATTGGGCTATGGCTACACCTTC.

This clonotype was observed a handful of times. V is TRBV7-9 and J is TRBJ2-3; 7 bases are a match to TRBD2. This CDR3 is built from 16 residues. Germline V gene lookup returns CDR1 SEHNR and CDR2 FQNEAQ (reference sequence). The ends lost 4 bases at V and 0 bases at J; junction bases unmatched: 7. The CDR3 sequence: CASSSGRERSTDTQYF. The CDR3 DNA follows: TGTGCCAGCAGCTCCGGGCGGGAGCGGAGCACAGATACGCAGTATTTT. The entire variable domain, with the rest obtained from reference TRBV7-9 and TRBJ2-3, is as follows: DTGVSQNPRHKITKRGQNVTFRCDPISEHNRLYWYRQTLGQGPEFLTYFQNEAQLEKSRLLSDRFSAERPKGSFSTLEIQRTEQGDSAMYLCASSSGRERSTDTQYFGPGTRLTVL.

The V call is TRBV7-2, the J call TRBJ2-1, with 13 positions matching TRBD2. The CDR3 covers 15 residues. Trimming took 5 bases from V and 8 from J; bases not matched to a gene: 6. The germline V gene encodes CDR1 SGHTA and CDR2 FQGNSA. CDR3 residues: CASSPGLAGWDEQFF. CDR3 nucleotides: TGTGCCAGCAGCCCGGGACTAGCGGGATGGGATGAGCAGTTCTTC.

The gene calls are TRBV4-1 and TRBJ2-5; the match to TRBD2 covers 7 bases. CDR3 length equals 14 residues. V shed 2 bases and J 4 bases; nucleotides not matched to a gene: 4. Germline V gene sequence: CDR1 MGHRA, CDR2 YSYEKL. The CDR3: CASSQSSGGETQYF. The CDR3 DNA is TGCGCCAGCAGCCAATCTAGCGGAGGAGAGACCCAGTACTTC.

The table lists this clonotype with a few counts. V and J are TRBV12-3 or TRBV12-4 and TRBJ2-7; the match to TRBD2 covers 9 bases. This CDR3 spans 15 amino acids. V lost 5 bases, J lost 2 bases, and 7 bases stayed unmatched. In nucleotides, the CDR3 is TGTGCCAGCAGTGGGAGACTAGCGGAAACCTACGAGCAGTACTTC. It codes for CASSGRLAETYEQYF.

The chain has TRBV6-4 and TRBJ2-7; TRBD2 aligns across 10 bases. The V gene end was trimmed by 4 bases and the J gene end by 3 bases; junction bases not matched to a gene: 9. The CDR3 contains 16 residues. Germline CDR1 reads MRHNA; CDR2 reads SNTAGT. CDR3 loop: CASSVFASGSIYEQYF. The CDR3 region has the DNA TGTGCCAGCAGTGTATTTGCTAGCGGGAGTATCTACGAGCAGTACTTC.

There are a few counts of this clonotype. At one end, the junction sequence differs from germline, possibly due to a read error. The CDR3 loop reads CASRYEAPTYAF. CDR3 DNA: TGTGCCAGCAGGTACGAGGCGCCTACCTACGCCTTC. V and J are TRBV12-3 or TRBV12-4 and TRBJ1-2; D uncertain. CDR3 length equals 12 residues.

This clonotype was observed a few times. The V gene is TRBV5-1, the J gene TRBJ2-7, with 7 bases that match TRBD2. Germline lookup yields CDR1 SGHRS and CDR2 YFSETQ. The V segment lost 3 bases and the J segment 5 bases; nucleotides outside the gene matches: 11. This CDR3 has 15 amino acids. The CDR3 coding sequence is TGCGCCAGCAGCTGGACGCGACTAGCTGGCGACGAGCAGTACTTC. This encodes CASSWTRLAGDEQYF.

In its sample, this clonotype was seen a few times. The chain couples TRBV27 to TRBJ2-1; a weak D match, TRBD2 (7 bases). V was trimmed by 3 bases and J by 9 bases, leaving 24 bases between them. Germline values: CDR1 MNHEY, CDR2 SMNVEV (reference sequence). The CDR3 runs to 17 residues. The CDR3 loop reads CASSFSVRGRAVAEQFF. As DNA, the CDR3 is TGTGCCAGCAGTTTCTCCGTTAGGGGGAGGGCCGTCGCTGAGCAGTTCTTC.

The chain links TRBV6-1 to TRBJ2-7; no clear D. Trimming took 7 bases from V and 2 from J, leaving 15 bases between them. CDR1 is MNHNS and CDR2 is SASEGT in the germline V gene. The CDR3 consists of 14 residues. CDR3 region: CASTPVVDPYEQYF. The CDR3 coding sequence is TGTGCCAGCACCCCGGTGGTGGATCCCTACGAGCAGTACTTC.

The V and J genes are TRBV20-1 and TRBJ2-7; 11 nucleotides match TRBD1. The CDR3 runs to 16 residues. V shed 0 bases, J shed 0 bases, and the junction held 4 bases outside the gene matches. Germline V gene data show CDR1 as DFQATT and CDR2 as SNEGSKA (reference sequence). The DNA for the CDR3 is TGCAGTGCTAGAGATAGGGACAGGGGGGGCTCCTACGAGCAGTACTTC. Amino acids: CSARDRDRGGSYEQYF.

This clonotype has a handful of counts. The chain is built from TRBV4-3 and TRBJ2-1, with D maybe TRBD2 (6 bases). Between the trimmed V and J ends, which lost 1 base and 8 bases, there was a span of 12 bases. CDR1 LGHNA and CDR2 YSLEER come from the germline V gene. The CDR3 totals 14 residues. CDR3 bases: TGCGCCAGCAGCCAAGTAGCTAGCGAATATGAGCAGTTCTTC. It codes for CASSQVASEYEQFF.

The chain employs TRBV28 and TRBJ2-1, with 7 bases that match TRBD2. The CDR3 is 13 residues long. After removal of 7 bases from V and 8 bases from J, the junction contained 8 bases not matched to a gene. Germline values: CDR1 MDHEN, CDR2 SYDVKM. The CDR3 coding sequence is TGTGCCAGCATGGTTGCGGGAGTTCATGAGCAGTTCTTC. This sequence encodes CASMVAGVHEQFF.

This clonotype was seen a few times. The rearrangement joins TRBV2 to TRBJ2-2; 7 bases match TRBD2. CDR3 length: 16 residues. Per germline, CDR1 SNHLY and CDR2 FYNNEI. V lost 8 bases and J lost 4; bases outside the gene matches: 13. The CDR3 region is CASDLGLAELTGELFF. In DNA, the CDR3 is TGTGCCAGCGACTTGGGGCTAGCGGAACTCACCGGGGAGCTGTTTTTT.

The table lists this clonotype with a few counts. This chain uses TRBV25-1 with TRBJ2-7; 10 bases match TRBD1. The germline V gene encodes CDR1 MGHDK and CDR2 SYGVNS. V lost 5 bases and J lost 6; bases outside the gene matches: 7. The CDR3 runs to 14 residues. CDR3 loop: CASSNRDRGGEQYF. Here the CDR3 DNA reads TGTGCCAGCAGTAACCGGGACAGGGGCGGCGAGCAGTACTTC.

This chain links TRBV12-3 or TRBV12-4 with TRBJ2-7, with D possibly TRBD2 on 5 matching bases. The CDR3 has 14 residues. The V and J ends lost 4 bases and 2 bases respectively, with 12 bases between them. CDR3: CASSYAGEAYEQYF. The CDR3 DNA sequence: TGTGCCAGCAGTTACGCCGGGGAAGCCTACGAGCAGTACTTC.

This clonotype came up many times. The rearrangement uses TRBV6-5 and TRBJ2-1; 8 bases line up with TRBD2. Per germline, CDR1 MNHEY and CDR2 SVGAGI. CDR3 size: 15 residues. With 2 bases clipped from V and 8 bases from J, the junction kept 8 bases outside the gene matches. The DNA of the CDR3 is TGTGCCAGCAGTTACCGGACTAGCTCTAGCGATGAGCAGTTCTTC. It is translated as CASSYRTSSSDEQFF.

The J gene is TRBJ2-5, the V gene TRBV12-3 or TRBV12-4; perhaps TRBD1 as D (6 bases). The CDR3 has 15 residues. Trimming left V 2 bases short and J 1 base short, with 11 bases between. Here the CDR3 reads CASSLLSGAQETQYF. In DNA, the CDR3 is TGTGCCAGCAGTTTATTATCAGGGGCCCAAGAGACCCAGTACTTC.

This chain links TRBV20-1 with TRBJ2-1; 14 bases are a match to TRBD2. V dropped 0 bases and J dropped 13; count of bases not matched to a gene: 11. Germline V gives CDR1 DFQATT, CDR2 SNEGSKA (reference sequence). The CDR3 length is 16 residues. CDR3 region: CSARDPRGLAGDFQFF. Written as DNA, the CDR3 is TGCAGTGCTAGAGATCCCCGGGGACTAGCGGGAGATTTCCAGTTCTTC.

V is TRBV20-1 and J is TRBJ1-4; no firm D call. Trimming pared 6 bases from V and 8 bases from J, leaving 16 bases between. Germline CDR1 and CDR2: DFQATT and SNEGSKA (reference sequence). The CDR3 contains 13 residues. The CDR3, as DNA: TGCAGTGCCCCCGGAGGGTCGGGCGAAAAACTGTTTTTT. It specifies CSAPGGSGEKLFF.

The chain carries TRBV5-6 and TRBJ1-2; tentative D call: TRBD1 (6 bases). Germline V gene sequence: CDR1 SGHDT, CDR2 YYEEEE. This CDR3 comprises 13 residues. The germline V and J ends were trimmed by 5 bases and 4 bases, with 12 bases remaining between them. CDR3 loop: CASSSGATYGYTF. In nucleotides, the CDR3 is TGTGCCAGCAGTTCAGGGGCTACCTATGGCTACACCTTC.